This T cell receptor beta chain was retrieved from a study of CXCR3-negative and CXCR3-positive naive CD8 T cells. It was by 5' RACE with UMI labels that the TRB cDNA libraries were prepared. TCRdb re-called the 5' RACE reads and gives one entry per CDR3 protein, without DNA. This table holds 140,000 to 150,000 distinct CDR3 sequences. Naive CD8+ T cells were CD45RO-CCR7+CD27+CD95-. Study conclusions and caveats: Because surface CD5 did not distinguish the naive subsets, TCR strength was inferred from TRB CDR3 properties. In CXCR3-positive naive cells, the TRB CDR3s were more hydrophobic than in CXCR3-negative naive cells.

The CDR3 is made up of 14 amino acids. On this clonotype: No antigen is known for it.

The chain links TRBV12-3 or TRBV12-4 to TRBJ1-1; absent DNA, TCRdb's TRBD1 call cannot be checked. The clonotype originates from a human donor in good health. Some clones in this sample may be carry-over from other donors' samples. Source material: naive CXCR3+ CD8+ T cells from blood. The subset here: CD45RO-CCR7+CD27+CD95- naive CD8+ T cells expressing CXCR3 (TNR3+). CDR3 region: CASKAGQGNTEAFF.